The present T cell receptor (beta chain) was sequenced within a study of T cell changes during pregnancy in multiple sclerosis. Some clones are missing from TCRdb's copy, which holds only in-frame ones; the method was immunoSEQ multiplex PCR. This table holds under 90,000 clones, just under 95% found once. Trimming left V 11 bases short and J 1 base short, with 16 bases between. Germline V lookup: CDR1 SNHLY, CDR2 FYNNEI. This CDR3 region has 14 residues. The origin of this receptor is a female donor in good health, enrolled as a control in a pregnancy study. The V call is TRBV2, the J call TRBJ2-3, with D perhaps matching TRBD1 (6 bases). The sequenced sample was peripheral blood, obtained after pregnancy. The CDR3 protein is CAGVTGRGTDTQYF. CDR3 sequence (DNA): TGTGCCGGGGTGACAGGTAGGGGCACAGATACGCAGTATTTT.